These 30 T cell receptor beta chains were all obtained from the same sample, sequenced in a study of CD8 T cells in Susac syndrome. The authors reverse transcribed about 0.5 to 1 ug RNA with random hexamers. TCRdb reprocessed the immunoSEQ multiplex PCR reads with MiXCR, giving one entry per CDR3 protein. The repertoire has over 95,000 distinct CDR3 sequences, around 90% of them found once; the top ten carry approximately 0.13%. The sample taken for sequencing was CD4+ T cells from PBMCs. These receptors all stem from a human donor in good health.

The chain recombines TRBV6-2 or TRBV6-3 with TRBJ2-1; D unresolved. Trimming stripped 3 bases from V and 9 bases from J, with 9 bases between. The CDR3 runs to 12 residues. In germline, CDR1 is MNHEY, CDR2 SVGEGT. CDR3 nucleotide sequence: TGTGCCAGCAGTTATGGATTAGGTGAGCAGTTCTTC. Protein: CASSYGLGEQFF.

For the CDR3, the DNA is TGTGCCTGGGGTAACAGAGCAGACTATGGCTACACCTTC. It codes for CAWGNRADYGYTF. The J gene is TRBJ1-2, the V gene TRBV30; D not resolved. The germline V gene encodes CDR1 GTSNPN and CDR2 SVGIG (reference sequence). V dropped 5 bases and J dropped 3 bases, with 13 bases sitting between them. This CDR3 spans 13 amino acids.

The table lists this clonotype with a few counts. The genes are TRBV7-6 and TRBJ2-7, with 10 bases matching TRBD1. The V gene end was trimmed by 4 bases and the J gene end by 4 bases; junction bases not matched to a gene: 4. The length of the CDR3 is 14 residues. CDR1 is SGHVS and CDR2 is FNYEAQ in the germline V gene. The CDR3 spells CASSSPGQGYEQYF. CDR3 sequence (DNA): TGTGCCAGCAGCTCCCCGGGACAGGGGTACGAGCAGTACTTC.

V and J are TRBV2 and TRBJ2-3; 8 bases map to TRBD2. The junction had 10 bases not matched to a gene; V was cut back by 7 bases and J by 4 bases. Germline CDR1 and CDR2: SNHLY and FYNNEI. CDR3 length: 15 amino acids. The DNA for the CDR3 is TGTGCCAGCATTCCGGGGCCGGGAGGGGCAGATACGCAGTATTTT. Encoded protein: CASIPGPGGADTQYF.

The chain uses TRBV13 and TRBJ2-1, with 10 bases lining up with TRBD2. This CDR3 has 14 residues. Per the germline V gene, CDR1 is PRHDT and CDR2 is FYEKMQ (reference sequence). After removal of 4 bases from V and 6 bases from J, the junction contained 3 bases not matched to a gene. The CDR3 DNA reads TGTGCCAGCAGCTCGGGACTAGCGATCAATGAGCAGTTCTTC. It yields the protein CASSSGLAINEQFF.

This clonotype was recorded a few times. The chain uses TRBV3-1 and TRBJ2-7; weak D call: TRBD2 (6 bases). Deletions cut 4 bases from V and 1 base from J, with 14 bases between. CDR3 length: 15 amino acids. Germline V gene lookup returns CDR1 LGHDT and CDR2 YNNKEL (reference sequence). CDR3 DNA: TGTGCCAGCAGCCCGACTAGTTCCGGGTCCTACGAGCAGTACTTC. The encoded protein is CASSPTSSGSYEQYF.

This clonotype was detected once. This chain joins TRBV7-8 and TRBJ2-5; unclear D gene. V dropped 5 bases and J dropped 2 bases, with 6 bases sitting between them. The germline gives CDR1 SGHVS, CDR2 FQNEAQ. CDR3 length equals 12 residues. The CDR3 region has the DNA TGTGCCAGCAGCAGAGAACAAGAGACCCAGTACTTC. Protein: CASSREQETQYF.

The CDR3 DNA follows: TGTGCCTGGAGTGCCTGGACCGGACAGGGAACGAGGGGGACTGAAGCTTTCTTT. Amino acids: CAWSAWTGQGTRGTEAFF. This chain connects TRBV30 to TRBJ1-1, with TRBD1 identical over 8 bases. In germline, CDR1 is GTSNPN, CDR2 SVGIG (reference sequence). The CDR3 is made up of 18 amino acids. V lost 1 base, J lost 5 bases, and 18 bases stayed unmatched. The variable domain in full, with the rest retrieved from reference TRBV30 and TRBJ1-1, is SQTIHQWPATLVQPVGSPLSLECTVEGTSNPNLYWYRQAAGRGLQLLFYSVGIGQISSEVPQNLSASRPQDRQFILSSKKLLLSDSGFYLCAWSAWTGQGTRGTEAFFGQGTRLTVV.

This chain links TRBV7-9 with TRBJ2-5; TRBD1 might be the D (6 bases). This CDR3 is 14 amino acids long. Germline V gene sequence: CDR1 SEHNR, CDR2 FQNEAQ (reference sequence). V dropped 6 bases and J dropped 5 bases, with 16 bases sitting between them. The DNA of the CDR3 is TGTGCCAGCAGTATCTACAGGGACGAGGAGACCCAGTACTTC. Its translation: CASSIYRDEETQYF.

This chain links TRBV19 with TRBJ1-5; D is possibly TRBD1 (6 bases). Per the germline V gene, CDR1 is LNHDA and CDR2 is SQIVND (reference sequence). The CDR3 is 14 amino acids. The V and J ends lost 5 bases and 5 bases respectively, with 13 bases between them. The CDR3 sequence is CASSDGQSDQPQHF. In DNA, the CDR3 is TGTGCCAGTAGTGATGGACAGAGCGATCAGCCCCAGCATTTT.

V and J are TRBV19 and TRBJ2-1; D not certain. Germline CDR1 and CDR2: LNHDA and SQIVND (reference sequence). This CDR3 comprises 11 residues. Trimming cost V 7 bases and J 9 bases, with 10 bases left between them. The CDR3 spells CASKSISEQFF. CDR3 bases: TGTGCCAGTAAAAGCATCAGTGAGCAGTTCTTC.

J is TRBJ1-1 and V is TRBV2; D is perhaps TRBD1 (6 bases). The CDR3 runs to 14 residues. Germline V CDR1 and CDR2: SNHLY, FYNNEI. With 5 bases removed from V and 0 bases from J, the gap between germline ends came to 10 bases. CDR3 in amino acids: CASSPRGVNTEAFF. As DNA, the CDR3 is TGTGCCAGCAGTCCGAGGGGGGTGAACACTGAAGCTTTCTTT.

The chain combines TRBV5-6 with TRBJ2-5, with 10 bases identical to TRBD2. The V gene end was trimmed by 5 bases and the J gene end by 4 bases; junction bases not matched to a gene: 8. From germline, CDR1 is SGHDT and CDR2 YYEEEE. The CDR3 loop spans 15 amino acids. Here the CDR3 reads CASSIAGGLAETQYF. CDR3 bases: TGTGCCAGCAGTATAGCGGGAGGCTTGGCAGAGACCCAGTACTTC.

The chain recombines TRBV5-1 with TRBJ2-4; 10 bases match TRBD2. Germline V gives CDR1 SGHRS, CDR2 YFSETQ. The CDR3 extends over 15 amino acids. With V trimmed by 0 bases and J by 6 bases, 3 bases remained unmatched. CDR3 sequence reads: CASSLGLAGVNIQYF. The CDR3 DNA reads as TGCGCCAGCAGCTTGGGGCTAGCGGGAGTAAACATTCAGTACTTC.

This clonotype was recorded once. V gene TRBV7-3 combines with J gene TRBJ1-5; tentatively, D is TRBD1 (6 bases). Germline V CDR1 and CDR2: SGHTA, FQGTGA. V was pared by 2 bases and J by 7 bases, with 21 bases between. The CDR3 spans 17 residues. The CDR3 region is CASSLGRGPPLFQPQHF. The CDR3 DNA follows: TGTGCCAGCAGCTTAGGTCGGGGGCCACCGTTGTTCCAGCCCCAGCATTTT.

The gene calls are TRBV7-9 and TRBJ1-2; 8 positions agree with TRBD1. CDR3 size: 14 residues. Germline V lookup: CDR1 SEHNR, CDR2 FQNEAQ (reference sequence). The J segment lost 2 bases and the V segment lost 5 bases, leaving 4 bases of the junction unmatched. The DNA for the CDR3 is TGTGCCAGCAGCCCGCGGACAGGGAACTATGGCTACACCTTC. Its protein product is CASSPRTGNYGYTF. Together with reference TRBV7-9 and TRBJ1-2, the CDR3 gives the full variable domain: DTGVSQNPRHKITKRGQNVTFRCDPISEHNRLYWYRQTLGQGPEFLTYFQNEAQLEKSRLLSDRFSAERPKGSFSTLEIQRTEQGDSAMYLCASSPRTGNYGYTFGSGTRLTVV.

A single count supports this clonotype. CDR3 region: CASKNSGRGGSGELFF. As DNA, the CDR3 is TGTGCCAGTAAAAATTCGGGTCGGGGGGGATCCGGGGAGCTGTTTTTT. The gene calls are TRBV19 and TRBJ2-2; 8 nucleotides agree with TRBD2. Germline loops: CDR1 LNHDA, CDR2 SQIVND (reference sequence). J lost 6 bases, V lost 7 bases, and 13 bases had no gene match. The CDR3 is 16 amino acids. The full variable domain, with the rest looked up from reference TRBV19 and TRBJ2-2, is DGGITQSPKYLFRKEGQNVTLSCEQNLNHDAMYWYRQDPGQGLRLIYYSQIVNDFQKGDIAEGYSVSREKKESFPLTVTSAQKNPTAFYLCASKNSGRGGSGELFFGEGSRLTVL.

The CDR3 loop reads CASSVGQGETEAFF. As DNA, the CDR3 is TGTGCCAGCAGCGTCGGACAGGGAGAAACTGAAGCTTTCTTT. The V gene is TRBV9, the J gene TRBJ1-1; 8 nucleotides agree with TRBD1. J gave up 5 bases and V 2 bases, and 5 bases lay outside the gene matches. CDR3 length: 14 amino acids. CDR1 and CDR2 from the germline V gene are SGDLS and YYNGEE.

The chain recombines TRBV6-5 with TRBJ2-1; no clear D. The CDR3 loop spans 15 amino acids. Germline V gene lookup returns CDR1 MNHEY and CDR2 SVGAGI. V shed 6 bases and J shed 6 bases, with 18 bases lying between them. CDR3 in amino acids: CASSPTSFFRNEQFF. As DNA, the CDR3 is TGTGCCAGCAGCCCTACCTCCTTCTTTCGCAATGAGCAGTTCTTC.

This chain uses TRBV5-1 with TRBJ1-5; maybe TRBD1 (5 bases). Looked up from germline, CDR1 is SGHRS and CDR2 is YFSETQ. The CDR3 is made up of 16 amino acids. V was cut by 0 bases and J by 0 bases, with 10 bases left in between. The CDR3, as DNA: TGCGCCAGCAGCTTGGGTACGGGGGGTAGCAATCAGCCCCAGCATTTT. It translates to CASSLGTGGSNQPQHF.

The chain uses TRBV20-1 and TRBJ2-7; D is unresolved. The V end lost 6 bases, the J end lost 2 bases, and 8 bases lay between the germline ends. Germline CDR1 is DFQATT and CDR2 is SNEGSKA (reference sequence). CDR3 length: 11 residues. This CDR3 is CSAADAYEQYF. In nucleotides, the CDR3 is TGCAGTGCGGCAGATGCCTACGAGCAGTACTTC.

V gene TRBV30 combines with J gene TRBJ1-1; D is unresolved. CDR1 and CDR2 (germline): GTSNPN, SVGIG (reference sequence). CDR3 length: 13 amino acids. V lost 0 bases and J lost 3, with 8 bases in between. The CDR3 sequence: CAWSVGFDTEAFF. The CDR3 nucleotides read TGTGCCTGGAGTGTGGGATTTGACACTGAAGCTTTCTTT.

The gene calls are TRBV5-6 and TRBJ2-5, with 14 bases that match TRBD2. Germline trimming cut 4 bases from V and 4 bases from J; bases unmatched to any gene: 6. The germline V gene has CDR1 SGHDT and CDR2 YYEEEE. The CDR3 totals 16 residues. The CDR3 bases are TGTGCCAGCAGCCGAGGACTAGCGGGAGGAACAGAGACCCAGTACTTC. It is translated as CASSRGLAGGTETQYF.

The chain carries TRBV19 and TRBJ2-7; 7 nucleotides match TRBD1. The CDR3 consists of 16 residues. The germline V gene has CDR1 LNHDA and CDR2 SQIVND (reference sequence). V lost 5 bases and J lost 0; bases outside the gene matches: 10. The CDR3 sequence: CASSSLGQISSYEQYF. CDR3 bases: TGTGCCAGTAGTTCTCTGGGACAGATCAGCTCCTACGAGCAGTACTTC.

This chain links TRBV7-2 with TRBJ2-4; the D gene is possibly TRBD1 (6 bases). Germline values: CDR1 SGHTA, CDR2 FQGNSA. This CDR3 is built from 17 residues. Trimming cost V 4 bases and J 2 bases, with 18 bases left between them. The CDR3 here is CASSSLRGGTTKNIQYF. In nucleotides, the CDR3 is TGTGCCAGCAGCTCATTACGTGGTGGGACAACCAAAAACATTCAGTACTTC.

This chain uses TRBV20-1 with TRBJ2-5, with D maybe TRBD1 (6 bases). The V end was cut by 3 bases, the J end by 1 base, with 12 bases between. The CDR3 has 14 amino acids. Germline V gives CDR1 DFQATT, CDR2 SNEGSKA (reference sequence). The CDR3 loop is CSASLQGSQETQYF. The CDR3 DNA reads TGCAGTGCTAGCCTACAGGGATCCCAAGAGACCCAGTACTTC.

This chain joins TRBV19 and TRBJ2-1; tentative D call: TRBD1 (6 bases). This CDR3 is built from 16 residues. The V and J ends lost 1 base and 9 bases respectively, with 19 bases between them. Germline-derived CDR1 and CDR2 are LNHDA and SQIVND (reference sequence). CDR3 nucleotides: TGTGCCAGTAGTATAGGAAGGGGACCAGGGGTTGCTGAGCAGTTCTTC. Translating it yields CASSIGRGPGVAEQFF.

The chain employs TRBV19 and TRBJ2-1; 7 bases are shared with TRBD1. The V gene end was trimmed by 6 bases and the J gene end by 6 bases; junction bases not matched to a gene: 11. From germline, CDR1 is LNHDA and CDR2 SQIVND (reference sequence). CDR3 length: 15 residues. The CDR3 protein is CASRDRTAGGNEQFF. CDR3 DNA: TGTGCCAGTAGGGACAGGACAGCCGGCGGCAATGAGCAGTTCTTC.

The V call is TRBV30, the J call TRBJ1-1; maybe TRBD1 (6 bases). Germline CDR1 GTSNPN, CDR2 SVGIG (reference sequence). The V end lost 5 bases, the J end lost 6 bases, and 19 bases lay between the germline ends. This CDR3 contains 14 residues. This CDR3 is CAWSRDTSASEAFF. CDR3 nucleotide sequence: TGTGCCTGGTCCCGGGACACCTCTGCCTCTGAAGCTTTCTTT.

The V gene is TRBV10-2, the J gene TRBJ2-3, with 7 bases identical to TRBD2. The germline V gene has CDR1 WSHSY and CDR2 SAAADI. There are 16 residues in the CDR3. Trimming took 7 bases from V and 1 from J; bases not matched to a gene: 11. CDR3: CASNPVGGGGTDTQYF. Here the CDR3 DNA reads TGCGCCAGCAACCCCGTGGGCGGGGGAGGCACAGATACGCAGTATTTT.